Each of the 13 T cell receptor beta chains below was sequenced from the same sample in a study of T-cell memory formation after mild COVID-19. Each CDR3 protein gets one entry after TCRdb re-called the 5' RACE reads with MiXCR. The sample shows around 200,000 distinct CDR3 sequences, under 30% of them seen only once. Material: PBMCs or a T cell subset sorted from them (not recorded which). Source of these receptors: an adult woman who had mild COVID-19 (a few samples of this study predate the infection). Cell type and time point are not known.

This clonotype has a handful of counts. The chain links TRBV28 to TRBJ1-2, with D possibly matching TRBD1 (5 bases). V shed 7 bases and J shed 4 bases, with 13 bases lying between them. CDR3 length: 13 residues. Per the germline V gene, CDR1 is MDHEN and CDR2 is SYDVKM. CDR3 DNA: TGTGCCAGCAAGAAGGGAGGGACCTATGGCTACACCTTC. The encoded protein is CASKKGGTYGYTF.

There are many counts of this clonotype. V gene TRBV24-1 combines with J gene TRBJ2-2, with D perhaps matching TRBD2 (6 bases). The CDR3 loop spans 16 amino acids. V lost 11 bases and J lost 4, with 22 bases in between. CDR1 and CDR2 (germline): KGHDR, SFDVKD. In nucleotides, the CDR3 is TGTGCCATCATGACGGCGGAGGGTTCGGGCACCGGGGAGCTGTTTTTT. Translated: CAIMTAEGSGTGELFF.

The genes are TRBV2 and TRBJ2-7; no definite D call. This CDR3 is built from 14 residues. Germline lookup yields CDR1 SNHLY and CDR2 FYNNEI. V was pared by 0 bases and J by 2 bases, with 8 bases between. Here the CDR3 reads CASSEAGRTYEQYF. CDR3 bases: TGTGCCAGCAGTGAAGCCGGACGGACCTACGAGCAGTACTTC.

The V and J genes are TRBV7-2 and TRBJ2-3; no clear D gene. CDR3 length: 12 amino acids. The V end was cut by 3 bases, the J end by 3 bases, with 4 bases between. Germline-derived CDR1 and CDR2 are SGHTA and FQGNSA. The CDR3 bases are TGTGCCAGCAGCTTTGCGACAGATACGCAGTATTTT. Protein product: CASSFATDTQYF.

The chain links TRBV30 to TRBJ1-5; a possible D gene is TRBD1 (5 bases). Germline CDR1 is GTSNPN and CDR2 is SVGIG (reference sequence). The CDR3 has 14 amino acids. Trimming shortened V by 0 bases and J by 6 bases, and 12 bases separated the two germline ends. The CDR3 DNA is TGTGCCTGGAGTGTTTGGGGGGTAGGTCAGCCCCAGCATTTT. Protein: CAWSVWGVGQPQHF.

This chain joins TRBV21-1 and TRBJ2-2; the table's D call of TRBD1 was not tested on the DNA. TRBV21-1 is a pseudogene segment. The CDR3 spans 15 residues. The CDR3 here is CASSMDRGLAGELFF. Written as DNA, the CDR3 is TGTGCCAGCAGCATGGACAGGGGGCTTGCCGGGGAGCTGTTTTTT.

The rearrangement joins TRBV19 to TRBJ2-7; TRBD1 or TRBD2 may be the D gene (5 bases each). Germline loops: CDR1 LNHDA, CDR2 SQIVND (reference sequence). This CDR3 spans 14 amino acids. Trimming cost V 7 bases and J 2 bases, with 15 bases left between them. In DNA form, the CDR3 reads TGTGCCAGTAACCCCGGGACGGACACCTACGAGCAGTACTTC. Residues: CASNPGTDTYEQYF. Supplemented by reference TRBV19 and TRBJ2-7, the full variable domain reads DGGITQSPKYLFRKEGQNVTLSCEQNLNHDAMYWYRQDPGQGLRLIYYSQIVNDFQKGDIAEGYSVSREKKESFPLTVTSAQKNPTAFYLCASNPGTDTYEQYFGPGTRLTVT.

The CDR3 nucleotides read TGCAGTGCTAGAGAACCAGGGGATCAGCCCCAGCATTTT. Translated: CSAREPGDQPQHF. This rearrangement joins TRBV20-1 to TRBJ1-5; D is possibly TRBD1 (6 bases). Trimming pared 0 bases from V and 5 bases from J, leaving 8 bases between. Germline V gene lookup returns CDR1 DFQATT and CDR2 SNEGSKA (reference sequence). CDR3 length equals 13 residues.

The V call is TRBV5-1, the J call TRBJ2-3; D is possibly TRBD1 (6 bases). There are 15 residues in the CDR3. Germline-derived CDR1 and CDR2 are SGHRS and YFSETQ. The ends were cut back, 4 bases at V and 4 bases at J, with 16 bases in the middle. The CDR3: CASSIYRVNSDTQYF. DNA of the CDR3: TGCGCCAGCAGCATCTACAGGGTAAATTCAGATACGCAGTATTTT.

In its sample, this clonotype was seen a few times. The rearrangement uses TRBV5-1 and TRBJ2-1; possible D gene TRBD2, 6 bases. Germline assignment: CDR1 SGHRS and CDR2 YFSETQ. The germline V and J ends were trimmed by 0 bases and 0 bases, with 13 bases remaining between them. There are 17 residues in the CDR3. Here the CDR3 DNA reads TGCGCCAGCAGCTTGGTTGGAGGGGCCCTCTCCTACAATGAGCAGTTCTTC. This translates into CASSLVGGALSYNEQFF.

This clonotype was picked up many times. The V call is TRBV21-1, the J call TRBJ2-5; the table names TRBD1, a call not compared with the DNA. TRBV21-1 has pseudogene status. The CDR3 consists of 16 residues. CDR3 DNA: TGTGCCAGCAGCAAATGCACAGGGACAGGGGAAGAGACCCAGTACTTC. Its protein product is CASSKCTGTGEETQYF.

V and J are TRBV20-1 and TRBJ2-3; 9 bases line up with TRBD2. The V and J ends lost 4 bases and 2 bases, in that order; junction bases with no gene match: 7. The CDR3 totals 15 residues. Germline V gene sequence: CDR1 DFQATT, CDR2 SNEGSKA (reference sequence). The CDR3 sequence: CSATRTSVFTDTQYF. The CDR3, as DNA: TGCAGTGCTACCCGGACTAGCGTGTTCACAGATACGCAGTATTTT.

This chain uses TRBV5-1 with TRBJ1-2; 7 nucleotides match TRBD1. The CDR3 loop spans 13 amino acids. With 0 bases clipped from V and 7 bases from J, the junction kept 3 bases outside the gene matches. Germline V CDR1 and CDR2: SGHRS, YFSETQ. CDR3 region: CASSLGGGAGYTF. The DNA for the CDR3 is TGCGCCAGCAGCTTGGGAGGGGGCGCTGGCTACACCTTC.